Following are 28 T cell receptor beta chains from one sample sequenced in a study of blood T cell repertoires in COVID-19. Assay: immunoSEQ multiplex PCR; the TCRdb copy retains only in-frame clones and omits some. The sample holds 60,000 to 80,000 clones, roughly 84% seen once. Sequencing used peripheral blood. These TCRs come from a man aged 50-60 years with active COVID-19.

This sequence joins TRBV6-5 and TRBJ2-5; D remains ambiguous. CDR3 length equals 12 residues. V lost 8 bases to trimming and J lost 1 base, with 8 bases between them. CDR1 MNHEY and CDR2 SVGAGI come from the germline V gene. CDR3 residues: CASSRPQETQYF. DNA for the CDR3: TGTGCCAGCTCGCGGCCCCAAGAGACCCAGTACTTC.

The rearrangement links TRBV3-1 (or the pseudogene TRBV3-2) to TRBJ2-5; no clear D gene. V dropped 4 bases and J dropped 0 bases, with 6 bases sitting between them. The germline V gene encodes CDR1 LGHDT and CDR2 YNNKEL (reference sequence). The CDR3 consists of 13 residues. The CDR3 coding sequence is TGTGCCAGCAGCCGGGCTCACCAAGAGACCCAGTACTTC. It yields the protein CASSRAHQETQYF.

The chain has TRBV29-1 and TRBJ2-3; D unresolved. The V and J ends lost 7 bases and 4 bases respectively, with 12 bases between them. CDR3 length: 12 residues. Germline V gene data show CDR1 as SQVTM and CDR2 as ANQGSEA. The CDR3: CSAGQSADTQYF. The DNA of the CDR3 is TGCAGCGCCGGCCAGAGCGCAGATACGCAGTATTTT.

The chain joins TRBV6-4 to TRBJ2-3, with a possible D match to TRBD1 (6 bases). V was trimmed by 5 bases and J by 7 bases, leaving 13 bases between them. Per germline, CDR1 MRHNA and CDR2 SNTAGT. This CDR3 has 13 amino acids. Written as DNA, the CDR3 is TGTGCCAGCAGTTCAACAGGGTTAAATACGCAGTATTTT. Translation gives CASSSTGLNTQYF.

The chain joins TRBV7-9 to TRBJ2-7; 13 nucleotides line up with TRBD2. V was clipped by 5 bases and J by 2 bases; unmatched bases: 15. This CDR3 region has 19 residues. Germline values: CDR1 SEHNR, CDR2 FQNEAQ (reference sequence). Here the CDR3 reads CASSPLTGLAGLYPYEQYF. CDR3 sequence (DNA): TGTGCCAGCAGCCCACTGACGGGACTAGCGGGACTTTATCCCTACGAGCAGTACTTC.

This sequence joins TRBV11-2 and TRBJ1-2; no definite D call. Germline V gene sequence: CDR1 SGHAT, CDR2 FQNNGV. The CDR3 consists of 14 residues. V was pared by 3 bases and J by 5 bases, with 13 bases between. The CDR3 loop is CASSLELNTYGYTF. The CDR3, as DNA: TGTGCCAGCAGCTTGGAGTTAAATACATATGGCTACACCTTC.

The chain carries TRBV27 and TRBJ2-5; 7 bases fit TRBD1. The CDR3 runs to 13 residues. Trimming took 6 bases from V and 4 from J; bases not matched to a gene: 5. CDR1 MNHEY and CDR2 SMNVEV come from the germline V gene (reference sequence). The CDR3 DNA is TGTGCCAGCAGACGACAGGGTCTAGAGACCCAGTACTTC. This codes for CASRRQGLETQYF.

The gene calls are TRBV5-6 and TRBJ2-3, with 7 bases lining up with TRBD2. The germline gives CDR1 SGHDT, CDR2 YYEEEE. This CDR3 spans 14 amino acids. V trimming: 2 bases; J trimming: 4 bases; junction bases outside the gene matches: 4. CDR3 in amino acids: CASSLAGSSDTQYF. The DNA for the CDR3 is TGTGCCAGCAGCTTAGCGGGATCTTCAGATACGCAGTATTTT.

The chain is built from TRBV10-3 and TRBJ2-3; TRBD2 matches 9 bases. V lost 11 bases, J lost 2 bases, and 5 bases stayed unmatched. CDR1 ENHRY and CDR2 SYGVKD come from the germline V gene. The CDR3 loop spans 13 amino acids. CDR3 protein: CASSGGPTDTQYF. The CDR3 DNA is TGTGCCTCAAGCGGGGGGCCCACAGATACGCAGTATTTT.

This clone was counted between two and nine times. V and J are TRBV30 and TRBJ2-1; a possible D gene is TRBD2 (5 bases). From germline, CDR1 is GTSNPN and CDR2 SVGIG (reference sequence). V lost 1 base, J lost 3 bases, and 7 bases lay in between. CDR3 length equals 13 residues. Here the CDR3 DNA reads TGTGCCTGGAGTGGAAGCGGCTACAATGAGCAGTTCTTC. It specifies CAWSGSGYNEQFF.

This clone was seen a single time. The chain uses TRBV5-1 and TRBJ2-7; 7 nucleotides agree with TRBD2. V lost 7 bases to trimming and J lost 5 bases; unmatched junction nucleotides: 12. Germline CDR1 and CDR2: SGHRS and YFSETQ. The CDR3 sequence is 14 residues long. CDR3 DNA sequence: TGCGCCAGCCGGACGGGACTACTTCTCAACGAGCAGTACTTC. Translating gives CASRTGLLLNEQYF.

The gene calls are TRBV5-5 and TRBJ1-1; TRBD1 is a possible D gene (6 bases). Between the trimmed V and J ends, which lost 4 bases and 5 bases, there was a span of 15 bases. The CDR3 contains 14 residues. Germline loops: CDR1 SGHKS, CDR2 YYEKEE (reference sequence). CDR3 amino acids: CASSPRGGWTEAFF. CDR3 sequence (DNA): TGTGCCAGCAGCCCGCGAGGGGGATGGACTGAAGCTTTCTTT.

The chain carries TRBV4-1 and TRBJ1-3; D gene ambiguous. The germline V gene encodes CDR1 MGHRA and CDR2 YSYEKL. V lost 4 bases, J lost 2 bases, and 27 bases lay in between. CDR3 length: 20 amino acids. The CDR3 nucleotides are TGCGCCAGCAGCCGGAGGGTCGGACTCTCGAGCCCCTTGGCTGGAAACACCATATATTTT. This translates into CASSRRVGLSSPLAGNTIYF.

This clone was counted once. The chain is built from TRBV5-1 and TRBJ2-1; D not certain. The CDR3 is 12 amino acids. Germline loops: CDR1 SGHRS, CDR2 YFSETQ. Trimming removed 5 bases from V and 11 bases from J, with 14 bases in between. In nucleotides, the CDR3 is TGCGCCAGCAGTTCTGACTTTCAGAAGCAGTTCTTC. Translated: CASSSDFQKQFF.

The rearrangement joins TRBV4-2 to TRBJ2-7; 8 bases line up with TRBD2. CDR1 and CDR2 from the germline V gene are LGHNA and YNFKEQ. This CDR3 comprises 14 residues. V lost 3 bases and J lost 3; bases outside the gene matches: 4. CDR3 sequence: CASSQGLENYEQYF. As DNA, the CDR3 is TGTGCCAGCAGCCAGGGACTAGAGAACTACGAGCAGTACTTC.

The V and J genes are TRBV11-2 and TRBJ2-2, with 8 bases that match TRBD2. Trimming cost V 3 bases and J 9 bases; bases outside gene matches: 9. This CDR3 comprises 15 residues. Germline V gene lookup returns CDR1 SGHAT and CDR2 FQNNGV. The CDR3 protein is CASSFSGGPLRELFF. CDR3 DNA: TGTGCCAGCAGCTTCTCGGGGGGGCCCCTCCGGGAGCTGTTTTTT.

V is TRBV6-6 and J is TRBJ1-6, with D unclear. The V end lost 2 bases, the J end lost 7 bases, and 9 bases lay between the germline ends. CDR1 and CDR2 from the germline V gene are MNHNY and SVGAGI (reference sequence). CDR3 length: 14 residues. CDR3 in amino acids: CASSYGQQNSPLHF. DNA of the CDR3: TGTGCCAGCAGTTACGGGCAGCAAAATTCACCCCTCCACTTT.

V gene TRBV27 combines with J gene TRBJ1-5; maybe TRBD1 (5 bases). V lost 5 bases and J 6 bases, leaving 14 bases between the germline ends. This CDR3 is built from 14 residues. The germline CDR1 and CDR2 sequences are MNHEY and SMNVEV (reference sequence). CDR3 amino acids: CASSRIGEGQPQHF. As DNA, the CDR3 is TGTGCCAGCAGTCGGATAGGGGAAGGTCAGCCCCAGCATTTT.

This chain joins TRBV11-2 and TRBJ2-5; D ambiguous. The germline CDR1 and CDR2 sequences are SGHAT and FQNNGV. The V and J ends lost 0 bases and 2 bases respectively, with 4 bases between them. This CDR3 has 13 residues. The CDR3 DNA reads as TGTGCCAGCAGCTTAGAACAGCAAGAGACCCAGTACTTC. Translated: CASSLEQQETQYF. The full variable domain, in which reference TRBV11-2 and TRBJ2-5 provide the parts outside the CDR3, is EAGVAQSPRYKIIEKRQSVAFWCNPISGHATLYWYQQILGQGPKLLIQFQNNGVVDDSQLPKDRFSAERLKGVDSTLKIQPAKLEDSAVYLCASSLEQQETQYFGPGTRLLVL.

In its sample, this clone was seen a few times. The sample has other DNA sequences that encode this CDR3 too. The chain carries TRBV27 and TRBJ1-1; maybe TRBD1 (5 bases). The CDR3 is made up of 13 amino acids. Germline CDR1 MNHEY, CDR2 SMNVEV (reference sequence). V lost 2 bases and J lost 4, with 8 bases in between. CDR3 amino acids: CASSLRGSTEAFF. The CDR3 coding sequence is TGTGCCAGCAGTTTACGGGGGAGCACTGAAGCTTTCTTT.

V and J are TRBV18 and TRBJ2-3; D gene unclear. Germline values: CDR1 KGHSH, CDR2 LQKENI. The length of the CDR3 is 14 residues. V lost 3 bases to trimming and J lost 6 bases, with 13 bases between them. This CDR3 reads CASSPVAALDTQYF. CDR3 nucleotides: TGTGCCAGCTCACCGGTAGCCGCTCTGGATACGCAGTATTTT.

The chain joins TRBV4-3 to TRBJ1-6; maybe TRBD1 (5 bases). The CDR3 has 16 amino acids. Germline CDR1 reads LGHNA; CDR2 reads YSLEER. The ends were cut back, 0 bases at V and 9 bases at J, with 15 bases in the middle. CDR3 protein: CASSQDNTGGGSPLHF. The CDR3 coding sequence is TGCGCCAGCAGCCAAGATAACACGGGGGGTGGTTCACCCCTCCACTTT.

This clone showed up just once. This rearrangement joins TRBV6-5 to TRBJ1-2, with D hard to call. This CDR3 comprises 15 residues. V lost 0 bases and J 7 bases, leaving 15 bases between the germline ends. Germline assignment: CDR1 MNHEY and CDR2 SVGAGI. CDR3 in DNA: TGTGCCAGCAGTTACTCTACCAGCGCCCTAAGTGGCTACACCTTC. Translated: CASSYSTSALSGYTF.

The CDR3 is CASSFRDSLTYEQYF. The CDR3 nucleotides are TGTGCCAGTAGTTTCCGGGACAGTCTAACCTACGAGCAGTACTTC. This chain connects TRBV19 to TRBJ2-7; 7 nucleotides match TRBD1. CDR3 length: 15 amino acids. Germline-derived CDR1 and CDR2 are LNHDA and SQIVND (reference sequence). V lost 5 bases, J lost 2 bases, and 9 bases stayed unmatched.

This chain links TRBV28 with TRBJ2-7; D may be TRBD1 (6 bases). V was trimmed by 6 bases and J by 2 bases, leaving 17 bases between them. The V gene's germline CDR1 is MDHEN and CDR2 SYDVKM. The CDR3 contains 15 residues. The CDR3 region is CASREQGRVTYEQYF. Written as DNA, the CDR3 is TGTGCCAGCAGGGAACAGGGAAGGGTGACCTACGAGCAGTACTTC.

This clone was picked up one time. This chain joins TRBV7-2 and TRBJ1-5, with D unclear. With 0 bases removed from V and 2 bases from J, the gap between germline ends came to 8 bases. Germline-derived CDR1 and CDR2 are SGHTA and FQGNSA. This CDR3 is built from 15 residues. The DNA for the CDR3 is TGTGCCAGCAGCTTAGCGGGCTTTGGCAATCAGCCCCAGCATTTT. Residues: CASSLAGFGNQPQHF.

V is TRBV5-5 and J is TRBJ1-1; the D is unclear. The V and J ends lost 1 base and 4 bases respectively, with 11 bases between them. The CDR3 extends over 14 amino acids. Germline V lookup: CDR1 SGHKS, CDR2 YYEKEE (reference sequence). The CDR3: CASSLRPGGTEAFF. The CDR3 region has the DNA TGTGCCAGCAGCTTGAGGCCCGGCGGCACTGAAGCTTTCTTT.

The rearrangement joins TRBV7-2 to TRBJ2-7, with 9 bases lining up with TRBD2. After removal of 5 bases from V and 6 bases from J, the junction contained 5 bases not matched to a gene. This CDR3 region has 13 residues. Germline V gene lookup returns CDR1 SGHTA and CDR2 FQGNSA. CDR3 nucleotides: TGTGCCAGCAGCGCAAGGGGACTAGCCGAGCAGTACTTC. Protein: CASSARGLAEQYF.